Included here is one T cell receptor (beta chain) sequence, with context. Its antigen is currently not known. Per-nucleotide qualities are absent, and no much larger clonotype sits a single base away. TRB sequencing used genomic DNA with the immunoSEQ assay at survey resolution or the hsTCRB kit. The published analysis was carried out like this. The immunoSEQ software handled initial read processing, and the LymphoSeq R package was used for repertoire analyses. For each TRB dataset, clonality was calculated as 1 minus normalized Shannon entropy, and the Gini coefficient was computed as well. Phenotypes of unsorted samples were inferred by mapping TRB sequences from sorted subsets of the recipient or donor onto the same recipient's unsorted samples. Sourced from immuneACCESS, this table was stored by TCRdb with only in-frame sequences that have V and J called. A share of the clones is absent; for the studies checked, an unresolved V gene accounts for under half, and the remainder has no known explanation. That table gives V, J and clone size, and the DNA gave D and trimming. Recorded for this sample are about 20,000 clones; roughly nine tenths of them occurred a single time. The ten largest clones take up 6% to 8% of the sample.

The sample comes from a study of T cells after posttransplantation cyclophosphamide (dated by TCRdb to 2016 to 2018). At the level of the whole study: Using TRB sequencing, the study followed how the T cell repertoire rebuilt after myeloablative bone marrow transplantation with posttransplantation cyclophosphamide given as GVHD prophylaxis. Samples from approximately 37 PTCy-treated patients, along with samples from some 15 of their related bone marrow donors, underwent antigen receptor sequencing. Blood from all 35 or so PTCy patients who had 1-year posttransplant specimens underwent TRB sequencing. TRB sequencing was also done on up to about 3 additional blood samples from 2 to 5.2 years after transplant in 3 patients, and on pretransplant blood from a handful of patients. Because TRA and TRB clonality correlated tightly in 9 samples, the subsequent TCR analyses were limited to TRB only. Public TRB sequences were queried against a database of over 3,600 sequences associated with responses to pathogens, tumor antigens, self-antigens and alloantigens.

There are 22 amino acids in the CDR3, from cysteine to phenylalanine inclusive. Kept here is only the CDR3 DNA, which spans 66 bases and is read in frame from base 1. General findings and caveats noted by the study authors: The TRB repertoires of T cells infiltrating skin or the GI tract showed only limited overlap with the TRB repertoires found in blood. Donor-recipient similarity was low at 1-2 months but increased during the first year, and donor CD8+ memory clones often dominated later blood repertoires. Across about 49 patients, TRB clonality was highly associated with recipient CMV seropositivity and CMV reactivation, and PTCy diversity was similar to diversity in CNI/methotrexate controls.

The sample's treatment or condition, from its label and the paper: high-dose cyclophosphamide on days +3 and +4 as single-agent GVHD prophylaxis. For conditioning, the PTCy patients got busulfan and fludarabine, then a related or unrelated marrow graft, followed by cyclophosphamide on days +3 and +4. The PTCy-treated patients were enrolled in a prospective multi-institutional clinical trial. Mononuclear cells from peripheral blood and bone marrow were separated by Ficoll-Hypaque density centrifugation and then cryopreserved. The chain links TRBV1 with TRBJ1-4; TRBD1, as called in the table, went unchecked against the DNA. TRBV1 is a documented pseudogene. The receptor was isolated from a female patient between 40 and 55 years old who received an allogeneic stem cell transplant from a related donor, was CMV-positive, and had no GVHD. Once a transplant has taken place, some T cells may be donor derived. Source: PBMCs, taken after allogeneic stem cell transplant with posttransplant cyclophosphamide. The DNA sequence reads TGCACCAGCAGCCACTGGACAGGGGGCTCCACGCCGGCCGGTACCTTGTTTGAAAAACTGTTTTTT. Translated, this is CTSSHWTGGSTPAGTLFEKLFF.